A selection of T cell receptor beta chains follows, all from one sample in a study of spatial heterogeneity in lung cancer. Via MiXCR, TCRdb re-called the 5' RACE reads, giving one row per CDR3 protein. The data show 40,000 or so distinct CDR3 sequences, with 5.2% seen just once and approximately 25% held by the top ten. The sequences come from PBMCs, collected at surgery. The receptors were sampled from a female donor with early-stage non-small cell lung cancer. Both conserved end residues are part of each CDR3. D genes are given only for firm matches.

d_call v_call cdr3_aa
. TRBV20-1 CSAPGASGGNEQFF
TRBD1 TRBV12-3/TRBV12-4 CASSALRGQGPPSYGYTF
. TRBV7-2 CASSLGHLNTGELFF
. TRBV20-1 CSARVPASSYEQYF
TRBD1 TRBV28 CASSPRQGSVYGYTF
. TRBV7-8 CASSSGPGRGEKNIQYF
TRBD2 TRBV30 CAWVPASGGHTQYF
TRBD2 TRBV12-3/TRBV12-4 CASRPSGGSTDTQYF
TRBD1 TRBV29-1 CSVGTIGTGLPDTQYF
. TRBV7-9 CASSPFSGGAPQHF
. TRBV5-1 CASSPGNTDTQYF
TRBD2 TRBV27 CASTLRLGEGEQYF
. TRBV20-1 CSATLDISYEQYF
. TRBV9 CASSVEQPGNTIYF
TRBD1 TRBV27 CASSGPYRGNTGELFF
. TRBV20-1 CSARVRDEKLFF
TRBD2 TRBV11-2 CASSPGGYEQYF
TRBD2 TRBV29-1 CSAGVAGGYNEQFF
TRBD1 TRBV3-1 CASSETGVSTDTQYF
. TRBV20-1 CSARGQYSNQPQHF
. TRBV5-1 CASSLLRLDEQYF
TRBD2 TRBV9 CASSVGLAQETQYF
. TRBV12-3/TRBV12-4 CASRRRFNEKLFF
. TRBV30 CACPVESSYNEQFF
. TRBV6-4 CASLPQGRRETQYF
TRBD1 TRBV5-1 CASSSTGQGLSGANVLTF
. TRBV20-1 CSARGPGGADTEAFF
TRBD1 TRBV19 CASSWDRVAGELFF
. TRBV30 CAWSVGATSSYEQYF
. TRBV6-5 CASSYSLLGELFF
. TRBV5-5 CASSLADYEQYF
TRBD1 TRBV24-1 CATSDQTGAGETQYF
. TRBV5-1 CASSLAKFGTPNTEAFF
. TRBV24-1 CATSDLQGSGNEQFF